This note documents a single T cell receptor beta chain sequence. This sample is drawn from a study of T cell changes during pregnancy in multiple sclerosis. The table came from immunoSEQ multiplex PCR; TCRdb's copy has only in-frame clones and leaves some out. This sample has 50,000 or so clones; about 91% occur once, and the top ten carry roughly 2.2%. Trimming shortened V by 3 bases and J by 6 bases, and 9 bases separated the two germline ends. This CDR3 spans 13 amino acids. Germline CDR1 reads MNHEY; CDR2 reads SMNVEV (reference sequence). The chain links TRBV27 to TRBJ2-1; TRBD2 might be the D (5 bases). The sequence came from a female donor with multiple sclerosis, enrolled in a pregnancy study. Source: peripheral blood, taken in the third trimester of pregnancy. The CDR3 DNA reads TGTGCCAGCAGTTTCTCTGCGGGCAATGAGCAGTTCTTC. This sequence encodes CASSFSAGNEQFF.